The clone carrying this T cell receptor beta chain has just one count. The sample is drawn from a study of blood T cell repertoires in COVID-19. Study-wide background: T cells, B-cell-depleted T cells, or PBMCs supplied cDNA or gDNA.

Original handling: Estimates of nucleated cell counts were drawn from the amplification of reference gene primers. Using immunoSEQ multiplex PCR, the repertoire was profiled, and TCRdb retains in-frame clones only, with some absent. The V and J calls and clone size were taken over from that table, and D and trimming were inferred from the DNA. The sample lists approximately 140,000 clones, around 91% occurring once. The V end was cut by 1 base, the J end by 0 bases, with 8 bases between. CDR1 and CDR2 from the germline V gene are SGHRS and YFSETQ. This CDR3 contains 16 residues. Source material: peripheral blood. The clonotype originates from a man aged 18 to 30 with COVID-19, enrolled during active disease. This chain connects TRBV5-1 to TRBJ2-6; D not resolved. Here the CDR3 reads CASSLRGNSGANVLTF. The CDR3 DNA follows: TGCGCCAGCAGCTTGAGAGGAAACTCTGGGGCCAACGTCCTGACTTTC. The full variable domain, its missing parts supplied by reference TRBV5-1 and TRBJ2-6, is KAGVTQTPRYLIKTRGQQVTLSCSPISGHRSVSWYQQTPGQGLQFLFEYFSETQRNKGNFPGRFSGRQFSNSRSEMNVSTLELGDSALYLCASSLRGNSGANVLTFGAGSRLTVL.